This T cell receptor (beta chain) originates from a study of CD8 T cells in ankylosing spondylitis (dated by TCRdb to 2015 to 2018). The study in broad terms: To find TCR variants linked to disease, the study profiled T cell receptor beta repertoires in ankylosing spondylitis patients and healthy donors. The full study cohort was made up of over 20 ankylosing spondylitis patients and over 90 healthy donors. Peripheral blood was sampled, and synovial fluid was additionally collected from ankylosing spondylitis patients. Findings and caveats that apply to the study as a whole: The disease-linked clones were reported as significantly enriched in matched synovial fluid samples from ankylosing spondylitis patients. A TCR beta motif made up of several highly homologous amino acid variants appeared to be characteristic of blood from ankylosing spondylitis patients. The disease-linked clones had a CD8+ phenotype and were found at relatively low frequencies in peripheral blood. Some of the motif variants had been reported before in the synovial fluid and blood of reactive arthritis patients, a finding that suggests common disease-initiation mechanisms.

The germline V gene provides CDR1 MGHRA and CDR2 YSYEKL. The germline ends are 17 bases apart after V is trimmed by 0 bases and J by 2 bases. The CDR3 sequence holds 18 residues, the cysteine and phenylalanine included. The read is trimmed to its CDR3 DNA, 54 bases read in frame from base 1. Sequencer: Illumina HiSeq 2500. Quantitative 5'-RACE with molecular barcodes was the method used to prepare the TCR beta libraries. The study's processing was this. To identify disease-linked TCR variants, a new computational method was used, one built on a probabilistic model of VDJ rearrangement. The public reads were reprocessed in TCRdb via fastp at Q25 and MiXCR, keeping in-frame beta chains. Rows are combined by CDR3 protein, so each entry shows the most common genes and DNA. The V and J calls reflect TCRdb's pipeline rather than the authors' work. In all, the sample holds over 130,000 distinct CDR3 sequences, and around 42% of those were seen once. Approximately 16% of the sample belongs to the ten largest clones.

Synovial fluid samples and blood samples obtained from the same ankylosing spondylitis patients were matched. This clonotype turned up a few times. This receptor's antigen is unknown. One base away there is no much larger clone; base qualities are not given. This TCR was recovered from a male donor with ankylosing spondylitis. The chain couples TRBV4-1 to TRBJ2-1; the best D guess is TRBD2, with 6 bases matching. The material sequenced was synovial fluid, either unsorted or a sorted T cell fraction (not recorded which). The encoded CDR3 is CASSQDSGLASTYNEQFF. The DNA sequence is TGCGCCAGCAGCCAAGATTCGGGGCTAGCGAGCACCTACAATGAGCAGTTCTTC.